Below, 28 T cell receptor beta chains from the same sample are listed, as sequenced in a study of brain T cells in children with intractable seizures. The method was immunoSEQ multiplex PCR; TCRdb's version includes in-frame clones alone and lacks a portion of them. Altogether 78,000 or so clones are present, about 93% being singletons, with the ten largest covering around 24%. Specimen: peripheral blood, collected at surgery. The receptors derive from a girl aged 2 to 10 with Rasmussen encephalitis and intractable seizures.

The rearrangement joins TRBV5-4 to TRBJ1-2; D ambiguous. The CDR3 loop spans 16 amino acids. The germline CDR1 and CDR2 sequences are SGHNT and YYREEE (reference sequence). The V end was cut by 3 bases, the J end by 6 bases, with 21 bases between. In DNA, the CDR3 is TGTGCCAGCAGCTCGTGGATTACAGTCACGGCTAATGGCTACACCTTC. Protein: CASSSWITVTANGYTF.

The genes are TRBV6-5 and TRBJ1-3; tentatively, D is TRBD1 (5 bases). V lost 7 bases and J lost 2, with 15 bases in between. There are 15 residues in the CDR3. Germline CDR1 is MNHEY and CDR2 is SVGAGI. The chain's CDR3 is CASMYGQGTGNTIYF. The CDR3 bases are TGTGCCAGCATGTATGGGCAGGGAACTGGAAACACCATATATTTT.

This chain links TRBV6-6 with TRBJ2-4; 8 bases are a match to TRBD2. J was trimmed by 0 bases and V by 2 bases; bases with no gene match: 3. Germline CDR1 is MNHNY and CDR2 is SVGAGI (reference sequence). The CDR3 consists of 16 residues. Here the CDR3 DNA reads TGTGCCAGCAGTTACGTGACTAGCGTAGCCAAAAACATTCAGTACTTC. Protein sequence: CASSYVTSVAKNIQYF.

V usage is TRBV11-3 and J usage is TRBJ2-5; possible D gene TRBD1, 5 bases. The CDR3 sequence is 14 residues long. Germline assignment: CDR1 SGHNT and CDR2 YENEEA. V lost 1 base and J lost 3, with 9 bases in between. The CDR3 loop is CASSLGPGKETQYF. The CDR3, as DNA: TGTGCCAGCAGCTTAGGCCCAGGGAAAGAGACCCAGTACTTC.

V and J are TRBV25-1 and TRBJ1-2; no definite D call. The CDR3 loop spans 14 amino acids. The germline gives CDR1 MGHDK, CDR2 SYGVNS. V lost 5 bases, J lost 0 bases, and 10 bases lay in between. CDR3 nucleotide sequence: TGTGCCAGCAGTCGGGGTATTTCTAACTATGGCTACACCTTC. Translating it yields CASSRGISNYGYTF.

V and J are TRBV3-1 (or the pseudogene TRBV3-2) and TRBJ1-1, with D hard to call. Trimming took 1 base from V and 8 from J, leaving 17 bases between them. Germline-derived CDR1 and CDR2 are LGHDT and YNNKEL (reference sequence). This CDR3 comprises 15 residues. The CDR3 loop is CASSQAKGGGAEAFF. Here the CDR3 DNA reads TGTGCCAGCAGCCAAGCGAAGGGAGGAGGAGCCGAAGCTTTCTTT.

The chain recombines TRBV28 with TRBJ2-7; D is unresolved. The CDR3 covers 15 residues. V was shortened by 3 bases and J by 1 base, with 13 bases between the two germline ends. From germline, CDR1 is MDHEN and CDR2 SYDVKM. The CDR3 reads CASSLPSLLSYEQYF. The CDR3 bases are TGTGCCAGCAGTTTGCCCTCCCTCCTATCCTACGAGCAGTACTTC.

J is TRBJ1-2 and V is TRBV29-1, with D maybe TRBD1 (6 bases). With 4 bases removed from V and 10 bases from J, the gap between germline ends came to 19 bases. Germline V gene lookup returns CDR1 SQVTM and CDR2 ANQGSEA. This CDR3 has 13 amino acids. CDR3 residues: CSVARGERSIYTF. CDR3 in DNA: TGCAGCGTTGCTAGGGGGGAAAGGTCGATCTACACCTTC.

This sequence joins TRBV27 and TRBJ2-3; weak D call: TRBD2 (7 bases). The CDR3 has 14 residues. The V gene's germline CDR1 is MNHEY and CDR2 SMNVEV (reference sequence). The V end was cut by 1 base, the J end by 5 bases, with 10 bases between. CDR3 sequence reads: CASSLWGGRDTQYF. As DNA, the CDR3 is TGTGCCAGCAGTTTATGGGGGGGCAGAGATACGCAGTATTTT.

The chain joins TRBV6-5 to TRBJ2-1, with 9 bases fitting TRBD2. Germline V gene lookup returns CDR1 MNHEY and CDR2 SVGAGI. Trimming took 6 bases from V and 0 from J; bases not matched to a gene: 3. The CDR3 runs to 15 residues. The CDR3 nucleotides read TGTGCCAGCAGAAAACTAGCGGGCTCCTACAATGAGCAGTTCTTC. Protein product: CASRKLAGSYNEQFF.

This clone appeared once. The J gene is TRBJ2-7, the V gene TRBV7-2, with no clear D. Trimming removed 1 base at V and 0 bases at J, with 13 bases between. The CDR3 has 16 amino acids. CDR1 is SGHTA and CDR2 is FQGNSA in the germline V gene. CDR3 DNA: TGTGCCAGCAGCTTAGGGGTGGCGGCAGTCTCCTACGAGCAGTACTTC. It translates to CASSLGVAAVSYEQYF.

This CDR3 is CAWSPSRLAGGPVIQYF. In nucleotides, the CDR3 is TGTGCCTGGAGCCCATCCCGACTAGCGGGAGGGCCGGTCATTCAGTACTTC. V is TRBV30 and J is TRBJ2-4; 14 bases map to TRBD2. The CDR3 consists of 17 residues. The V gene's germline CDR1 is GTSNPN and CDR2 SVGIG (reference sequence). The V and J ends lost 3 bases and 9 bases, in that order; junction bases with no gene match: 13.

This chain links TRBV4-1 with TRBJ1-3; D is ambiguous. Looked up from germline, CDR1 is MGHRA and CDR2 is YSYEKL. V lost 2 bases and J 0 bases, leaving 8 bases between the germline ends. This CDR3 spans 15 amino acids. The CDR3 DNA is TGCGCCAGCAGCCAACTTGCCAGCTCTGGAAACACCATATATTTT. It translates to CASSQLASSGNTIYF.

This rearrangement joins TRBV6-5 to TRBJ1-1; D is unclear. Per germline, CDR1 MNHEY and CDR2 SVGAGI. V was pared by 7 bases and J by 5 bases, with 8 bases between. CDR3 size: 11 residues. CDR3 DNA sequence: TGTGCCAGCACTGGTAGGACTGAAGCTTTCTTT. This encodes CASTGRTEAFF.

This rearrangement joins TRBV5-4 to TRBJ1-1; D call uncertain. The germline V gene has CDR1 SGHNT and CDR2 YYREEE (reference sequence). V lost 2 bases and J 2 bases, leaving 10 bases between the germline ends. The CDR3 sequence is 14 residues long. The CDR3: CASSFMSVNTEAFF. The CDR3 region has the DNA TGTGCCAGCAGCTTCATGTCGGTCAACACTGAAGCTTTCTTT.

The gene calls are TRBV14 and TRBJ2-5, with D unclear. Looked up from germline, CDR1 is SGHDN and CDR2 is FVKESK. Trimming pared 0 bases from V and 5 bases from J, leaving 7 bases between. This CDR3 spans 13 amino acids. The CDR3 nucleotides are TGTGCCAGCAGCCAAGAGTTGTTGGAGACCCAGTACTTC. The encoded protein is CASSQELLETQYF.

The chain has TRBV7-9 and TRBJ2-5; 10 nucleotides line up with TRBD1. The CDR3 sequence is 16 residues long. V was clipped by 2 bases and J by 5 bases; unmatched bases: 8. The V gene's germline CDR1 is SEHNR and CDR2 FQNEAQ (reference sequence). The CDR3 nucleotides read TGTGCCAGCAGCTTATCTCAGACAGGGGGCTGGGAGACCCAGTACTTC. Translating it yields CASSLSQTGGWETQYF.

This clone appeared a few times. The chain carries TRBV25-1 and TRBJ2-1; D perhaps matches TRBD2 (5 bases). The germline V gene encodes CDR1 MGHDK and CDR2 SYGVNS. This CDR3 has 14 residues. Trimming shortened V by 7 bases and J by 6 bases, and 16 bases separated the two germline ends. CDR3 sequence: CASKKSGPVNEQFF. The CDR3 nucleotides read TGTGCCAGCAAAAAAAGCGGACCAGTCAATGAGCAGTTCTTC. Full variable domain (remainder filled in from reference TRBV25-1 and TRBJ2-1): EADIYQTPRYLVIGTGKKITLECSQTMGHDKMYWYQQDPGMELHLIHYSYGVNSTEKGDLSSESTVSRIRTEHFPLTLESARPSHTSQYLCASKKSGPVNEQFFGPGTRLTVL.

The chain employs TRBV5-4 and TRBJ2-5; no clear D. The CDR3 consists of 15 residues. Deletions cut 0 bases from V and 5 bases from J, with 14 bases between. Germline V gene lookup returns CDR1 SGHNT and CDR2 YYREEE (reference sequence). The CDR3 region has the DNA TGTGCCAGCAGCTTGGACCCTCCCTTGGGGGAGACCCAGTACTTC. Its protein product is CASSLDPPLGETQYF.

This clone was recorded once. The V and J genes are TRBV6-5 and TRBJ2-5; 8 bases agree with TRBD2. V trimming: 2 bases; J trimming: 5 bases; junction bases outside the gene matches: 7. Germline CDR1 and CDR2: MNHEY and SVGAGI. The CDR3 loop spans 15 amino acids. The CDR3 protein is CASSYGVAGGETQYF. CDR3 nucleotide sequence: TGTGCCAGCAGTTACGGGGTGGCGGGGGGTGAGACCCAGTACTTC.

This sequence joins TRBV27 and TRBJ2-1, with D perhaps matching TRBD2 (6 bases). The CDR3 length is 15 residues. Trimming removed 6 bases at V and 3 bases at J, with 15 bases between. Germline lookup yields CDR1 MNHEY and CDR2 SMNVEV (reference sequence). The CDR3 DNA is TGTGCCAGCAGCTTCACGGGGGTCAGCTACAATGAGCAGTTCTTC. It translates to CASSFTGVSYNEQFF.

The gene calls are TRBV5-1 and TRBJ1-1; possibly TRBD1 for D (6 bases). The CDR3 spans 16 residues. From germline, CDR1 is SGHRS and CDR2 YFSETQ. V lost 0 bases and J lost 5, with 17 bases in between. CDR3: CASSLEAGEWRTEAFF. Written as DNA, the CDR3 is TGCGCCAGCAGCTTGGAGGCAGGGGAGTGGAGGACTGAAGCTTTCTTT.

This chain connects TRBV12-5 to TRBJ2-6, with D unresolved. Germline-derived CDR1 and CDR2 are LGHNT and FRNRAP. The ends were cut back, 3 bases at V and 0 bases at J, with 6 bases in the middle. The CDR3 runs 15 residues. The CDR3 protein is CASGFRVSGANVLTF. The CDR3 nucleotides are TGTGCTAGTGGTTTTAGAGTCTCTGGGGCCAACGTCCTGACTTTC.

This clone is deemed medium-sized. V gene TRBV6-5 combines with J gene TRBJ1-2, with TRBD1 identical over 7 bases. Germline assignment: CDR1 MNHEY and CDR2 SVGAGI. CDR3 length: 10 residues. Trimming took 6 bases from V and 11 from J; bases not matched to a gene: 3. This CDR3 reads CASRGQIYTF. CDR3 nucleotides: TGTGCCAGCAGGGGACAGATATACACCTTC.

J is TRBJ1-1 and V is TRBV7-9; D not resolved. V lost 6 bases and J 5 bases, leaving 16 bases between the germline ends. Germline V gene sequence: CDR1 SEHNR, CDR2 FQNEAQ (reference sequence). The CDR3 length is 14 residues. The CDR3 protein is CASRLQDLGTEAFF. For the CDR3, the DNA is TGTGCCAGCAGGCTCCAAGACCTGGGGACTGAAGCTTTCTTT.

The CDR3 reads CASQGQESSYEQYF. CDR3 in DNA: TGTGCCAGCCAGGGACAGGAAAGCTCCTACGAGCAGTACTTC. The rearrangement uses TRBV2 and TRBJ2-7; 8 bases are a match to TRBD1. The CDR3 loop spans 14 amino acids. V shed 8 bases and J 0 bases; nucleotides not matched to a gene: 6. CDR1 is SNHLY, CDR2 FYNNEI, per germline. The full variable domain, rest sourced from reference TRBV2 and TRBJ2-7, is EPEVTQTPSHQVTQMGQEVILRCVPISNHLYFYWYRQILGQKVEFLVSFYNNEISEKSEIFDDQFSVERPDGSNFTLKIRSTKLEDSAMYFCASQGQESSYEQYFGPGTRLTVT.

V and J are TRBV6-5 and TRBJ2-2; the D gene is possibly TRBD1 (6 bases). This CDR3 spans 14 amino acids. Per the germline V gene, CDR1 is MNHEY and CDR2 is SVGAGI. V lost 5 bases and J lost 4, with 11 bases in between. For the CDR3, the DNA is TGTGCCAGCAGTCAGACAGGCGTCACCGGGGAGCTGTTTTTT. This encodes CASSQTGVTGELFF.

The chain is built from TRBV9 and TRBJ1-3; D not resolved. Trimming pared 1 base from V and 2 bases from J, leaving 1 base between. This CDR3 comprises 12 residues. Germline V gives CDR1 SGDLS, CDR2 YYNGEE. CDR3 coding DNA: TGTGCCAGCAGCGTAACTGGAAACACCATATATTTT. Translating gives CASSVTGNTIYF.